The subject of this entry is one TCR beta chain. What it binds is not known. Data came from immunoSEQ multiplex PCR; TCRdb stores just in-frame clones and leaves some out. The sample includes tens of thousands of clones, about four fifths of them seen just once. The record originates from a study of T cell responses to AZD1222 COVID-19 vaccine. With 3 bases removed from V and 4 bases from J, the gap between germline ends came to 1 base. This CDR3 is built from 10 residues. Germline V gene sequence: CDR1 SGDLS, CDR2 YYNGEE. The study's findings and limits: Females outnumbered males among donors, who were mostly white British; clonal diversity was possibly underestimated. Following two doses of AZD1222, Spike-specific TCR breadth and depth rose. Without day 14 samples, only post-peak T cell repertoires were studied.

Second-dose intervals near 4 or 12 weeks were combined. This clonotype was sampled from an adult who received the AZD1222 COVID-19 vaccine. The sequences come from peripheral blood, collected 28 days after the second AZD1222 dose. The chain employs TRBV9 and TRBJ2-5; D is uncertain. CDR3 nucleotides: TGTGCCAGCAGCGGAGAGACCCAGTACTTC. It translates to CASSGETQYF.